Below, 17 T cell receptor beta chains from the same sample are listed, as sequenced in a study of response to subunit inactivated influenza vaccine. TCRdb reprocessed the RT-PCR reads via MiXCR and lists one record per CDR3 protein. The sample lists some 800,000 distinct CDR3 sequences, 21% seen once, with around 9.6% in the top ten. The sequenced sample was PBMCs from blood, obtained about 5 days after vaccination. These receptor sequences come from a man over 45 who received an inactivated influenza vaccine.

The chain is built from TRBV20-1 and TRBJ1-5; 10 bases line up with TRBD1. Per the germline V gene, CDR1 is DFQATT and CDR2 is SNEGSKA (reference sequence). V gave up 2 bases and J gave up 0 bases; unmatched junction bases: 7. This CDR3 comprises 17 residues. The CDR3 region is CSARFPGQGNSNQPQHF. The CDR3 DNA reads as TGCAGTGCTAGATTCCCGGGACAGGGGAATAGCAATCAGCCCCAGCATTTT.

The CDR3 here is CAWRKGPEQYF. In nucleotides, the CDR3 is TGTGCCTGGAGAAAAGGTCCCGAGCAGTACTTC. The V and J genes are TRBV30 and TRBJ2-7; unclear D gene. V lost 3 bases and J lost 6, with 9 bases in between. CDR1 and CDR2 (germline): GTSNPN, SVGIG (reference sequence). There are 11 residues in the CDR3.

In this sample, this clonotype turned up many times. The chain uses TRBV20-1 and TRBJ2-3; 10 bases are shared with TRBD1. CDR1 DFQATT and CDR2 SNEGSKA come from the germline V gene (reference sequence). Trimming took 5 bases from V and 0 from J; bases not matched to a gene: 5. The CDR3 has 15 residues. The CDR3 spells CSADDRGQSTDTQYF. The CDR3 nucleotides are TGCAGTGCTGACGACAGGGGGCAGAGCACAGATACGCAGTATTTT.

The V and J genes are TRBV5-1 and TRBJ1-5; D not resolved. The V and J ends lost 4 bases and 4 bases respectively, with 9 bases between them. The length of the CDR3 is 13 residues. Germline CDR1 and CDR2: SGHRS and YFSETQ. The CDR3 sequence is CASSPVGNQPQHF. The CDR3 DNA follows: TGCGCCAGCAGCCCGGTAGGGAATCAGCCCCAGCATTTT. Looking up the rest from reference TRBV5-1 and TRBJ1-5 gives the full variable domain: KAGVTQTPRYLIKTRGQQVTLSCSPISGHRSVSWYQQTPGQGLQFLFEYFSETQRNKGNFPGRFSGRQFSNSRSEMNVSTLELGDSALYLCASSPVGNQPQHFGDGTRLSIL.

This clonotype was recorded a few times. The rearrangement joins TRBV5-1 to TRBJ1-1, with D possibly matching TRBD1 (6 bases). V shed 4 bases and J shed 1 base, with 11 bases lying between them. Germline CDR1 and CDR2: SGHRS and YFSETQ. There are 14 residues in the CDR3. The CDR3, as DNA: TGCGCCAGCAGCCGGGACAACCCGAACACTGAAGCTTTCTTT. Its translation: CASSRDNPNTEAFF. Supplemented by reference TRBV5-1 and TRBJ1-1, the full variable domain reads KAGVTQTPRYLIKTRGQQVTLSCSPISGHRSVSWYQQTPGQGLQFLFEYFSETQRNKGNFPGRFSGRQFSNSRSEMNVSTLELGDSALYLCASSRDNPNTEAFFGQGTRLTVV.

This clonotype was observed a handful of times. The gene calls are TRBV27 and TRBJ1-5; TRBD1 might be the D (6 bases). CDR1 and CDR2 (germline): MNHEY, SMNVEV (reference sequence). Trimming took off 8 bases at V and 9 bases at J, with 20 bases between the two ends. CDR3 size: 14 residues. CDR3 region: CASRFLGDTRPQHF. In nucleotides, the CDR3 is TGTGCCAGCCGCTTTTTGGGGGACACGCGGCCCCAGCATTTT.

The chain combines TRBV5-1 with TRBJ1-6; the D is unclear. This CDR3 contains 13 residues. V was shortened by 4 bases and J by 9 bases, with 11 bases between the two germline ends. Germline V gene lookup returns CDR1 SGHRS and CDR2 YFSETQ. The CDR3, as DNA: TGCGCCAGCAGCATAAGAGAGGCTTCACCCCTCCACTTT. It codes for CASSIREASPLHF.

The J gene is TRBJ2-1, the V gene TRBV7-8, with 11 bases aligning to TRBD2. Germline CDR1 is SGHVS and CDR2 is FQNEAQ. CDR3 length: 16 residues. With V trimmed by 5 bases and J by 6 bases, 9 bases remained unmatched. The CDR3 DNA reads as TGTGCCAGCAGCCCACGGACTAGCGGGTCTTTCAATGAGCAGTTCTTC. As protein: CASSPRTSGSFNEQFF.

The sample holds many counts of this clonotype. The junction and the germline gene differ at one end; a read error may be behind it. The rearrangement uses TRBV7-3 and TRBJ2-1; the match to TRBD2 covers 10 bases. This CDR3 has 15 amino acids. Germline-derived CDR1 and CDR2 are SGHTA and FQGTGA. CDR3 nucleotides: TGTGCCAGCAGCATAACCGGGACTAGCGACAATGAGCAGTTCTTC. Translation: CASSITGTSDNEQFF.

The gene calls are TRBV11-2 and TRBJ2-7, with 8 bases lining up with TRBD1. The germline V gene encodes CDR1 SGHAT and CDR2 FQNNGV. The CDR3 spans 14 residues. The V gene end was trimmed by 4 bases and the J gene end by 2 bases; junction bases not matched to a gene: 4. The CDR3 bases are TGTGCCAGCAGCTGGGGGACAGGACCCTACGAGCAGTACTTC. This encodes CASSWGTGPYEQYF.

The chain has TRBV6-2 or TRBV6-3 and TRBJ2-1; D gene ambiguous. The CDR3 consists of 17 residues. The V end was cut by 5 bases, the J end by 0 bases, with 17 bases between. Germline V gene lookup returns CDR1 MNHEY and CDR2 SVGEGT. The CDR3 region is CASSRNRYVSSYNEQFF. As DNA, the CDR3 is TGTGCCAGCAGTCGGAACCGTTACGTTAGCTCCTACAATGAGCAGTTCTTC.

The chain combines TRBV5-6 with TRBJ2-5; 14 bases match TRBD2. The germline V gene has CDR1 SGHDT and CDR2 YYEEEE. The V and J ends lost 4 bases and 4 bases, in that order; junction bases with no gene match: 9. The CDR3 length is 17 residues. In nucleotides, the CDR3 is TGTGCCAGCAGCCCGCGGACTAGCGGGGGGCCACGAGAGACCCAGTACTTC. It is translated as CASSPRTSGGPRETQYF.

This chain links TRBV12-3 or TRBV12-4 with TRBJ2-2; D is uncertain. There are 15 residues in the CDR3. V was shortened by 5 bases and J by 0 bases, with 10 bases between the two germline ends. The CDR3 region has the DNA TGTGCCAGCAGTCCCCCTAGGACGAACACCGGGGAGCTGTTTTTT. This gives the protein CASSPPRTNTGELFF.

This chain uses TRBV6-2 or TRBV6-3 with TRBJ2-5; the D is unclear. The length of the CDR3 is 15 residues. Germline CDR1 is MNHEY and CDR2 is SVGEGT. Trimming removed 5 bases at V and 1 base at J, with 14 bases between. The CDR3 nucleotides are TGTGCCAGCAGTCATCTAAGCGTGGGCCAAGAGACCCAGTACTTC. This gives the protein CASSHLSVGQETQYF.

This clonotype was seen a handful of times. This chain uses TRBV6-1 with TRBJ2-7; 7 bases map to TRBD1. This CDR3 spans 14 amino acids. Germline CDR1 reads MNHNS; CDR2 reads SASEGT. V lost 10 bases, J lost 4 bases, and 13 bases stayed unmatched. The CDR3 nucleotides are TGTGCCACTATCGCCAAGGGGGCAAAGTACGAGCAGTACTTC. This sequence encodes CATIAKGAKYEQYF.

This clonotype was detected a few times. The rearrangement joins TRBV6-2 or TRBV6-3 to TRBJ2-5, with 9 bases fitting TRBD1. The J segment lost 5 bases and the V segment lost 6 bases, leaving 10 bases of the junction unmatched. Germline CDR1 is MNHEY and CDR2 is SVGEGT. The CDR3 runs 15 residues. For the CDR3, the DNA is TGTGCCAGCAGACCTCTTCCGGGACAGGGCGAGACCCAGTACTTC. As protein: CASRPLPGQGETQYF.

The chain uses TRBV6-2 or TRBV6-3 and TRBJ2-7; TRBD2 agrees at 7 bases. J lost 5 bases, V lost 5 bases, and 6 bases had no gene match. This CDR3 has 13 amino acids. The germline V gene encodes CDR1 MNHEY and CDR2 SVGEGT. Here the CDR3 DNA reads TGTGCCAGCAGTCCCTGGGACTACCACGAGCAGTACTTC. As protein: CASSPWDYHEQYF.